These 22 T cell receptor beta chains were sequenced from one sample in a study of blood T cell repertoires in COVID-19. Measured with immunoSEQ multiplex PCR; TCRdb has only the in-frame clones, and not every one. The top ten clones hold roughly 2.3% of a sample with 250,000 to 350,000 clones, roughly nine tenths of them seen once. Input material: PBMCs or T cells enriched from blood (not recorded which). These receptors originate from a woman in her late teens or twenties who had recovered from COVID-19.

In its sample, this clone was seen once. This sequence joins TRBV29-1 and TRBJ2-2; D unresolved. V lost 3 bases to trimming and J lost 1 base, with 3 bases between them. Germline V gene lookup returns CDR1 SQVTM and CDR2 ANQGSEA. The CDR3 sequence is 12 residues long. This chain's CDR3 is CSVDRNTGELFF. DNA for the CDR3: TGCAGCGTTGATAGGAACACCGGGGAGCTGTTTTTT.

This clone was recorded once. The gene calls are TRBV5-1 and TRBJ1-5, with D perhaps matching TRBD1 (6 bases). Germline CDR1 SGHRS, CDR2 YFSETQ. This CDR3 region has 13 residues. Deletions cut 4 bases from V and 4 bases from J, with 9 bases between. The CDR3 DNA reads as TGCGCCAGCAGCCGGGACACGAATCAGCCCCAGCATTTT. This encodes CASSRDTNQPQHF.

V usage is TRBV6-4 and J usage is TRBJ1-2, with D possibly TRBD1 on 5 matching bases. The germline CDR1 and CDR2 sequences are MRHNA and SNTAGT. The V gene lost 6 bases and the J gene lost 1 base, with 15 bases spanning the gap. The CDR3 length is 15 residues. Written as DNA, the CDR3 is TGTGCCAGCAGGGGCCGAGGTCAGGGTAACTATGGCTACACCTTC. Its protein is CASRGRGQGNYGYTF.

This chain uses TRBV7-9 with TRBJ1-3, with a tentative D call TRBD1 (5 bases). V lost 1 base and J 4 bases, leaving 8 bases between the germline ends. The germline V gene has CDR1 SEHNR and CDR2 FQNEAQ (reference sequence). CDR3 length equals 14 residues. The CDR3 sequence is CASSLETVGNTIYF. As DNA, the CDR3 is TGTGCCAGCAGCTTAGAGACAGTAGGAAACACCATATATTTT.

The gene calls are TRBV10-3 and TRBJ1-4; 9 bases fit TRBD1. The germline CDR1 and CDR2 sequences are ENHRY and SYGVKD. The J segment lost 8 bases and the V segment lost 6 bases, leaving 7 bases of the junction unmatched. The CDR3 is made up of 14 amino acids. This CDR3 reads CAISPTGGREKLFF. The CDR3 DNA sequence: TGTGCCATCAGCCCGACAGGGGGGAGGGAAAAACTGTTTTTT.

This sequence joins TRBV2 and TRBJ1-1; D perhaps matches TRBD1 (5 bases). The CDR3 is made up of 13 amino acids. CDR1 and CDR2 (germline): SNHLY, FYNNEI. V dropped 0 bases and J dropped 7 bases, with 9 bases sitting between them. CDR3 DNA sequence: TGTGCCAGCAGTGAAGCCACCAGGGTTGAAGCTTTCTTT. This gives the protein CASSEATRVEAFF.

The table lists this clone with a count of one. CDR3 bases: TGTGCCAGCAGCCATTTCCGGGATTCACCCCTCCACTTT. Translated, it gives CASSHFRDSPLHF. The chain uses TRBV14 and TRBJ1-6; no clear D. The CDR3 runs 13 residues. Trimming stripped 3 bases from V and 8 bases from J, with 8 bases between. Germline V gives CDR1 SGHDN, CDR2 FVKESK.

The chain carries TRBV13 and TRBJ1-5, with D unclear. CDR1 and CDR2 (germline): PRHDT, FYEKMQ (reference sequence). The ends were cut back, 8 bases at V and 5 bases at J, with 10 bases in the middle. This CDR3 has 12 amino acids. This chain's CDR3 is CASSFEDQPQHF. The CDR3 nucleotides are TGTGCCAGCTCCTTCGAGGATCAGCCCCAGCATTTT.

J is TRBJ2-3 and V is TRBV12-5; the match to TRBD2 covers 12 bases. V lost 6 bases to trimming and J lost 1 base; unmatched junction nucleotides: 11. The CDR3 has 18 amino acids. Germline V gene data show CDR1 as LGHNT and CDR2 as FRNRAP. Here the CDR3 reads CASGTGPRTSGGTDTQYF. The CDR3, as DNA: TGTGCTAGTGGCACCGGTCCCCGGACTAGCGGGGGCACAGATACGCAGTATTTT.

The genes are TRBV5-6 and TRBJ1-2, with D perhaps TRBD1 (6 bases). V gave up 0 bases and J gave up 4 bases, with 25 bases separating them. The CDR3 has 19 residues. CDR1 is SGHDT and CDR2 is YYEEEE in the germline V gene. The CDR3 here is CASSLARGGADRLVYGYTF. DNA for the CDR3: TGTGCCAGCAGCTTGGCAAGGGGGGGCGCGGACCGGTTGGTCTATGGCTACACCTTC.

This chain uses TRBV2 with TRBJ1-5; no clear D gene. Trimming cost V 7 bases and J 7 bases, with 17 bases left between them. Germline CDR1 is SNHLY and CDR2 is FYNNEI. The CDR3 length is 14 residues. The CDR3 sequence is CASKIGVLTQPQHF. CDR3 DNA sequence: TGTGCCAGCAAGATCGGGGTTTTGACGCAGCCCCAGCATTTT.

This clone was counted once. The chain joins TRBV27 to TRBJ1-4; D remains ambiguous. The CDR3 length is 14 residues. Looked up from germline, CDR1 is MNHEY and CDR2 is SMNVEV (reference sequence). The V end lost 3 bases, the J end lost 4 bases, and 9 bases lay between the germline ends. The CDR3 nucleotides read TGTGCCAGCAGTTTCCCGGGTGTTAATGAAAAACTGTTTTTT. Its protein product is CASSFPGVNEKLFF.

The rearrangement uses TRBV7-9 and TRBJ2-2, with TRBD2 identical over 8 bases. V was pared by 6 bases and J by 6 bases, with 0 bases of the junction left unmatched. This CDR3 is built from 12 residues. Germline loops: CDR1 SEHNR, CDR2 FQNEAQ (reference sequence). The CDR3 DNA reads as TGTGCCAGCAGGCGGGAGGCCGGGGAGCTGTTTTTT. Translation gives CASRREAGELFF. The full variable domain, rest sourced from reference TRBV7-9 and TRBJ2-2, is DTGVSQNPRHKITKRGQNVTFRCDPISEHNRLYWYRQTLGQGPEFLTYFQNEAQLEKSRLLSDRFSAERPKGSFSTLEIQRTEQGDSAMYLCASRREAGELFFGEGSRLTVL.

The rearrangement uses TRBV6-5 and TRBJ1-2; 8 nucleotides agree with TRBD1. CDR1 and CDR2 from the germline V gene are MNHEY and SVGAGI. V lost 8 bases and J lost 7; bases outside the gene matches: 9. The CDR3 consists of 13 residues. Written as DNA, the CDR3 is TGTGCCAGCGCTGCGGACAGGGATAGTGGCTACACCTTC. It encodes CASAADRDSGYTF.

The chain joins TRBV3-1 (or the pseudogene TRBV3-2) to TRBJ1-2, with 10 positions matching TRBD1. This CDR3 comprises 14 residues. CDR1 LGHDT and CDR2 YNNKEL come from the germline V gene (reference sequence). The J segment lost 6 bases and the V segment lost 1 base, leaving 2 bases of the junction unmatched. As DNA, the CDR3 is TGTGCCAGCAGCCAAGGCGGGACAGGGGATGGCTACACCTTC. Protein sequence: CASSQGGTGDGYTF.

J is TRBJ1-3 and V is TRBV12-5; 10 nucleotides line up with TRBD1. Germline V CDR1 and CDR2: LGHNT, FRNRAP. Trimming at V came to 5 bases and at J to 6 bases, leaving 10 bases not matched to a gene. This CDR3 is built from 16 residues. The chain's CDR3 is CASGIGQGVNENTIYF. For the CDR3, the DNA is TGTGCTAGTGGTATCGGACAGGGGGTGAATGAAAACACCATATATTTT.

The chain recombines TRBV27 with TRBJ1-2, with D possibly TRBD1 on 5 matching bases. Trimming removed 8 bases from V and 8 bases from J, with 18 bases in between. The CDR3 has 13 amino acids. Germline V gives CDR1 MNHEY, CDR2 SMNVEV (reference sequence). The CDR3 DNA follows: TGTGCCAGCGGGGAGGAGGGGCTGACCGGCTACACCTTC. Amino acid sequence: CASGEEGLTGYTF.

The chain employs TRBV5-1 and TRBJ1-1; TRBD1 matches 11 bases. The CDR3 contains 15 residues. Germline V gives CDR1 SGHRS, CDR2 YFSETQ. V lost 4 bases to trimming and J lost 0 bases; unmatched junction nucleotides: 2. The chain's CDR3 is CASSKDRGLNTEAFF. As DNA, the CDR3 is TGCGCCAGCAGCAAGGACAGGGGGCTGAACACTGAAGCTTTCTTT.

The V gene is TRBV3-1 (or the pseudogene TRBV3-2), the J gene TRBJ1-4; D unclear. Trimming cost V 4 bases and J 10 bases, with 7 bases left between them. CDR1 and CDR2 (germline): LGHDT, YNNKEL (reference sequence). This CDR3 is built from 11 residues. The CDR3 reads CASSLSGKLFF. CDR3 nucleotides: TGTGCCAGCAGCCTATCCGGAAAACTGTTTTTT.

The rearrangement uses TRBV18 and TRBJ2-5; D ambiguous. The V end was cut by 6 bases, the J end by 4 bases, with 6 bases between. Germline values: CDR1 KGHSH, CDR2 LQKENI. The CDR3 is made up of 11 amino acids. The CDR3 DNA reads as TGTGCCAGCTCTACGCGAGAGACCCAGTACTTC. Translated: CASSTRETQYF.

This rearrangement joins TRBV11-2 to TRBJ2-2; the D gene is possibly TRBD1 (7 bases). The V end lost 5 bases, the J end lost 4 bases, and 17 bases lay between the germline ends. This CDR3 has 16 residues. Germline CDR1 SGHAT, CDR2 FQNNGV. CDR3 bases: TGTGCCAGCAGCCAAAGACAGGGAGGCGCCACCGGGGAGCTGTTTTTT. Translating it yields CASSQRQGGATGELFF. Complete variable domain (other parts from reference TRBV11-2 and TRBJ2-2): EAGVAQSPRYKIIEKRQSVAFWCNPISGHATLYWYQQILGQGPKLLIQFQNNGVVDDSQLPKDRFSAERLKGVDSTLKIQPAKLEDSAVYLCASSQRQGGATGELFFGEGSRLTVL.

The CDR3 spells CASSLGSGVPLRDNEQFF. The CDR3 region has the DNA TGCGCCAGCAGCTTGGGGTCAGGGGTCCCTTTGAGGGACAATGAGCAGTTCTTC. The chain is built from TRBV5-1 and TRBJ2-1; weak D call: TRBD1 (6 bases). The V gene's germline CDR1 is SGHRS and CDR2 YFSETQ. The V end was cut by 0 bases, the J end by 5 bases, with 21 bases between. This CDR3 is built from 18 residues.